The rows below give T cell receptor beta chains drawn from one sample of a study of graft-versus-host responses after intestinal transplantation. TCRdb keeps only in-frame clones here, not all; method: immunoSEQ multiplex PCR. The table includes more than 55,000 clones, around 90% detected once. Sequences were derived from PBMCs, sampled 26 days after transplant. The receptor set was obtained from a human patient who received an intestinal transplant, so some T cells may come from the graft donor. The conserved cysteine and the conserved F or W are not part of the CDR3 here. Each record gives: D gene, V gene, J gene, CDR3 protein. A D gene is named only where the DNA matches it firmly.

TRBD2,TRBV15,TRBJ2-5,ATSRDIGGAGGSQETQY
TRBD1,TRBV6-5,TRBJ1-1,ASSYTRGTEAF
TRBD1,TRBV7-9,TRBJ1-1,ASSAHRGSSVLAF
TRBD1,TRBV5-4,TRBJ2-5,ASSQMGQQETQY
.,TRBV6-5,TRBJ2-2,ASSYLGPDTGELF
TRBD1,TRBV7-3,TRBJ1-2,ASSLAPSGGADGYT
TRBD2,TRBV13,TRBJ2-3,ASSVTSGDSTDTQY
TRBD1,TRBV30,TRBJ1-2,AWSWGTEDGYT
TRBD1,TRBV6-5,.,ASSYGTASYEQY
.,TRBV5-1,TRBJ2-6,ASSLDGGLGSGANVLT
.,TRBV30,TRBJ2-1,AFERVDNEQF
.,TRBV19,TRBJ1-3,ASHPQPTDPNTIY
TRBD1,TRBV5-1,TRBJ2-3,ASSFGTGGFHTQY
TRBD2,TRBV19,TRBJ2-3,ASRTTGQRGGHYTDTQY
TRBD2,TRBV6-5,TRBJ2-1,ASSYTSGGNNEQF
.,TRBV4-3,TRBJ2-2,ASSQGITKGVRGSHTGELF
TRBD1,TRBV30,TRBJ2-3,AWSPGGQTDTQY
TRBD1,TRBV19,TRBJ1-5,ASSSSSPGQGFRPQH
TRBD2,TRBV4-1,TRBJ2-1,ASSHKAGGLNEQF
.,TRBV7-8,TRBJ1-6,ASSLVRDGNSPLH
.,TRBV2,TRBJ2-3,ASRFQAGPVHHTDTQY
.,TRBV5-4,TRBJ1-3,ASSPGAGFSGNTIY
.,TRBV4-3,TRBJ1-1,ASSQGGLTEAF
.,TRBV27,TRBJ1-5,ASSLEAFDQPQH
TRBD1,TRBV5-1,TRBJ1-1,ASSARDREWADTEAF
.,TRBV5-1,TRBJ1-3,ASSFNLDGDSGNTIY
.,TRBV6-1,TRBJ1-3,ASSETGQLGDTIY
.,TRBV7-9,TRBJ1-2,ASSLGTDERGYT
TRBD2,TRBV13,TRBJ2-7,ASSLASGLYEQY
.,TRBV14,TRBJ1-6,ASSQVTSSPLH
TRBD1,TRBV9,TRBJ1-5,ASSAGQGGNQPQH
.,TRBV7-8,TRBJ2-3,ASSLKAEGTQY
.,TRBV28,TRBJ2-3,ASSSPPFRAESTDTQY
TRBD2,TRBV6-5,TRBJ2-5,ASTSGGKETQY
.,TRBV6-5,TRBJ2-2,ASSFGPPGELF
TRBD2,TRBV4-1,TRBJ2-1,ASRRTSGSYNEQF
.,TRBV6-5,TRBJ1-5,ASSLGQSYQPQH
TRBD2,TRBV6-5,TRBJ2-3,ASSFNSGNADTQY
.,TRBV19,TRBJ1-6,ASSIDRGDYNSPLH
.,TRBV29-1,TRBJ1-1,SAWTSGGDWDTEAF